This paragraph covers one T cell receptor (beta chain) sequence. The sample originates from a study of T cell changes during pregnancy in multiple sclerosis. Trimming left V 2 bases short and J 5 bases short, with 6 bases between. CDR3 length equals 12 residues. Germline V gene data show CDR1 as SGHTA and CDR2 as FQGNSA. The protocol was immunoSEQ multiplex PCR, while the TCRdb copy is restricted to in-frame clones and leaves out a portion. The sample contains approximately 38,000 clones, about 94% of which appear only once. V gene TRBV7-2 combines with J gene TRBJ1-2; D unresolved. Specimen: peripheral blood, collected in the third trimester of pregnancy. This sequence was found in a female donor with multiple sclerosis, enrolled in a pregnancy study. This CDR3 is CASSLSTYGYTF. CDR3 sequence (DNA): TGTGCCAGCAGCTTATCTACTTATGGCTACACCTTC.